The clone carrying this TCR beta chain has a handful of counts. Its antigen remains unidentified. This sample is drawn from a study of cytomegalovirus exposure and HLA in healthy donors. Findings of the study overall: A prior analysis recorded that most TCR beta V segments were productive about 87% or about 30% of the time.

Both 60 Vbeta primers and 13 Jbeta primers went into the PCR. Sequencing was performed with immunoSEQ multiplex PCR; in TCRdb, only in-frame clones are kept and a portion is missing. The table shows about 190,000 clones, with around 83% occurring only once. V was shortened by 5 bases and J by 7 bases, with 14 bases between the two germline ends. The V gene's germline CDR1 is MNHEY and CDR2 SVGAGI. CDR3 length equals 14 residues. The source is a woman younger than 30 in good health and CMV-seronegative. V gene TRBV6-5 combines with J gene TRBJ1-4, with D tentatively TRBD1 (6 bases). The sequencing sample was made of PBMCs. The CDR3 nucleotides read TGTGCCAGCAGTCGCAGGGGTTTAGGTGAAAAACTGTTTTTT. It codes for CASSRRGLGEKLFF.